These 7 T cell receptor beta chains originate from one sample sequenced in a study of PD-1 and CTLA-4 blockade in melanoma. Produced via immunoSEQ multiplex PCR; TCRdb's table is partial and in-frame only. The table lists about 31,000 clones, approximately 90% of them singletons, with approximately 8% in the top ten. This specimen was CD8+ T cells from peripheral blood, taken from a patient given anti-PD-1 treatment. The receptors shown here come from a human donor with melanoma.

The genes are TRBV15 and TRBJ1-5, with D perhaps matching TRBD1 (5 bases). V was clipped by 0 bases and J by 3 bases, with 12 bases between them. The CDR3 runs 16 residues. Germline V lookup: CDR1 LNHNV, CDR2 YYDKDF (reference sequence). In DNA, the CDR3 is TGTGCCACCAGCAGAGATAGGACATCACTCAATCAGCCCCAGCATTTT. It codes for CATSRDRTSLNQPQHF.

The V and J genes are TRBV27 and TRBJ2-1; weak D call: TRBD2 (6 bases). Germline values: CDR1 MNHEY, CDR2 SMNVEV (reference sequence). The CDR3 spans 13 residues. The V gene lost 3 bases and the J gene lost 13 bases, with 16 bases spanning the gap. CDR3 sequence reads: CASSLSSSAKQFF. The DNA of the CDR3 is TGTGCCAGCAGTTTGTCATCTAGCGCCAAACAGTTCTTC.

This clone was counted a few times. The chain has TRBV11-2 and TRBJ2-7, with 10 bases identical to TRBD1. Germline trimming cut 5 bases from V and 5 bases from J; bases unmatched to any gene: 6. Germline V lookup: CDR1 SGHAT, CDR2 FQNNGV. This CDR3 has 14 residues. CDR3 protein: CASSPGTGVNEQYF. The CDR3 DNA is TGTGCCAGCAGCCCCGGGACAGGGGTAAACGAGCAGTACTTC.

This chain links TRBV5-1 with TRBJ1-4, with D hard to call. V gave up 0 bases and J gave up 5 bases, with 14 bases separating them. The CDR3 runs 16 residues. Germline lookup yields CDR1 SGHRS and CDR2 YFSETQ. The CDR3 loop reads CASSLGGGGPNEKLFF. Written as DNA, the CDR3 is TGCGCCAGCAGCTTGGGTGGTGGAGGGCCGAATGAAAAACTGTTTTTT.

The chain combines TRBV27 with TRBJ1-1, with D unclear. The V end was cut by 7 bases, the J end by 2 bases, with 5 bases between. The germline CDR1 and CDR2 sequences are MNHEY and SMNVEV (reference sequence). The CDR3 extends over 11 amino acids. The DNA of the CDR3 is TGTGCCAGCATAGGTAACACTGAAGCTTTCTTT. Its translation is CASIGNTEAFF.

This chain links TRBV6-1 with TRBJ1-1; D perhaps matches TRBD1 (5 bases). V lost 2 bases and J 0 bases, leaving 16 bases between the germline ends. Per the germline V gene, CDR1 is MNHNS and CDR2 is SASEGT. The CDR3 is made up of 17 amino acids. The CDR3 bases are TGTGCCAGCAGTGAAATGGGGCAGGAAATCATGAACACTGAAGCTTTCTTT. Its protein product is CASSEMGQEIMNTEAFF.

This clone was picked up a small number of times. The chain carries TRBV11-2 and TRBJ1-2; 7 bases line up with TRBD1. The V gene end was trimmed by 1 base and the J gene end by 3 bases; junction bases not matched to a gene: 8. The CDR3 consists of 16 residues. In germline, CDR1 is SGHAT, CDR2 FQNNGV. CDR3 DNA sequence: TGTGCCAGCAGCTTAGGCAGGGACAGTACGTACTATGGCTACACCTTC. Protein sequence: CASSLGRDSTYYGYTF.